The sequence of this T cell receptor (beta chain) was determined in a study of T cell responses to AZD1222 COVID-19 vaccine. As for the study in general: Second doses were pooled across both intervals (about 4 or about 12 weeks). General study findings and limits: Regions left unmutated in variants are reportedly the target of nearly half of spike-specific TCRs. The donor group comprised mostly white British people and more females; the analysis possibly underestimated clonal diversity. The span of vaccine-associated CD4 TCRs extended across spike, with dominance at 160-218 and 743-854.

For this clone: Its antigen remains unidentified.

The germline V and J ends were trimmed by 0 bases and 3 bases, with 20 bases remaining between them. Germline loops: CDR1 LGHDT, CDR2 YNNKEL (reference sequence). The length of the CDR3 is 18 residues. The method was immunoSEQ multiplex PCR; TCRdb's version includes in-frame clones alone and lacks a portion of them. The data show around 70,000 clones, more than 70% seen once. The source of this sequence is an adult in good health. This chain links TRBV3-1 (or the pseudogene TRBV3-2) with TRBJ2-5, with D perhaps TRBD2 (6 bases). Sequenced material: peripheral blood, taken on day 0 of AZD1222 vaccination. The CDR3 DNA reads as TGTGCCAGCAGCCAAGAACTCCCTCGGGGGTGGGGGAAAGAGACCCAGTACTTC. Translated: CASSQELPRGWGKETQYF.